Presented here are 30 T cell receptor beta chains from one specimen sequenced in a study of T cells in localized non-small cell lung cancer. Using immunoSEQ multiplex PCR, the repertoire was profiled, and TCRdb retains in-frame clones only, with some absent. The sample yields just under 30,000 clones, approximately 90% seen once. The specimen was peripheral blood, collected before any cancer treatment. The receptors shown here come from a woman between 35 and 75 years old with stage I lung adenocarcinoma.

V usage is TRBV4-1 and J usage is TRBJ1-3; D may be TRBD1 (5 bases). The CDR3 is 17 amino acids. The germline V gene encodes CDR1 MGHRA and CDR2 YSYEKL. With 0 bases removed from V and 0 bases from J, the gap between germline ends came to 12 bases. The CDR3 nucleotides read TGCGCCAGCAGCCAAGACCCAGGACATCGCTCTGGAAACACCATATATTTT. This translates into CASSQDPGHRSGNTIYF.

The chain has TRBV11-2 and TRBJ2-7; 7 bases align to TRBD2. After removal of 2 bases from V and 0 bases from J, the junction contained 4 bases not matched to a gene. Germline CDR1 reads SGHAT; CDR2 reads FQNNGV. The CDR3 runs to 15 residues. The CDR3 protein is CASSLWGGNSYEQYF. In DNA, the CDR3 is TGTGCCAGCAGCTTATGGGGGGGAAACTCCTACGAGCAGTACTTC. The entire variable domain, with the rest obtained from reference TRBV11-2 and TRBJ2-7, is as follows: EAGVAQSPRYKIIEKRQSVAFWCNPISGHATLYWYQQILGQGPKLLIQFQNNGVVDDSQLPKDRFSAERLKGVDSTLKIQPAKLEDSAVYLCASSLWGGNSYEQYFGPGTRLTVT.

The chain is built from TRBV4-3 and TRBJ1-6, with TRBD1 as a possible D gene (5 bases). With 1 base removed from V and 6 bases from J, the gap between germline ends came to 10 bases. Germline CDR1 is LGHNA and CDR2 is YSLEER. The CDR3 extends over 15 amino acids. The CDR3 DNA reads TGCGCCAGCAGCCAAGGCCAGGGCCCTAATTCACCCCTCCACTTT. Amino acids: CASSQGQGPNSPLHF.

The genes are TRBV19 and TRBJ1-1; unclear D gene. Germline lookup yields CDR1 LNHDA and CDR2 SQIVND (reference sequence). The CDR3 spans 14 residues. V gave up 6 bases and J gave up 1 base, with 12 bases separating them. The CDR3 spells CASRFGPANTEAFF. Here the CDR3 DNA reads TGTGCCAGTAGATTTGGACCGGCGAACACTGAAGCTTTCTTT.

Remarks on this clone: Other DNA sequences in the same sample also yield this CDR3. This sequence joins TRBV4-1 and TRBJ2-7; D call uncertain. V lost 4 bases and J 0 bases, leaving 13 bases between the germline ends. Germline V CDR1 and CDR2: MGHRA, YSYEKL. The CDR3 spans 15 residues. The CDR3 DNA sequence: TGCGCCAGCAGCCTTGATTCTAGGAGCTCCTACGAGCAGTACTTC. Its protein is CASSLDSRSSYEQYF.

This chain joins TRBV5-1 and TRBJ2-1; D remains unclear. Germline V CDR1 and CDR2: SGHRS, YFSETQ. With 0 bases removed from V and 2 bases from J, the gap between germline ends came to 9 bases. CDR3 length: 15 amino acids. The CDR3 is CASSLGESAYNEQFF. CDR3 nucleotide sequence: TGCGCCAGCAGCTTGGGCGAGTCTGCCTACAATGAGCAGTTCTTC.

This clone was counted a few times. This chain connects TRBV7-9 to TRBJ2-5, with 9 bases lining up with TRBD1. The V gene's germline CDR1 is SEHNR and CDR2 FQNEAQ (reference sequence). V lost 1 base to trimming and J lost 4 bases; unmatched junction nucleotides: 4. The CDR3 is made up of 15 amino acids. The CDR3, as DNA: TGTGCCAGCAGCTTAGGGACAGGGGAAGCAGAGACCCAGTACTTC. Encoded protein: CASSLGTGEAETQYF.

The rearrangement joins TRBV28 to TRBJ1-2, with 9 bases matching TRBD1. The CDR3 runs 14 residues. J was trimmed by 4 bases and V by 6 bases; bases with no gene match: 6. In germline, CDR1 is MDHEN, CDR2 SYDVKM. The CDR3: CASSGTGRFYGYTF. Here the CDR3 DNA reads TGTGCCAGCAGCGGGACAGGGAGGTTCTATGGCTACACCTTC.

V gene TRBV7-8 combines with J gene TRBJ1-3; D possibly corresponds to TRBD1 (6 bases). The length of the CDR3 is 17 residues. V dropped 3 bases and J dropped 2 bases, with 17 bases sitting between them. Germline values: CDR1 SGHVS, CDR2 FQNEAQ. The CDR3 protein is CASSFSPLTGTGNTIYF. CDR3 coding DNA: TGTGCCAGCAGCTTTTCACCCCTCACAGGGACTGGAAACACCATATATTTT. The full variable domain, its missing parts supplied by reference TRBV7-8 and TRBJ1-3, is GAGVSQSPRYKVAKRGQDVALRCDPISGHVSLFWYQQALGQGPEFLTYFQNEAQLDKSGLPSDRFFAERPEGSVSTLKIQRTQQEDSAVYLCASSFSPLTGTGNTIYFGEGSWLTVV.

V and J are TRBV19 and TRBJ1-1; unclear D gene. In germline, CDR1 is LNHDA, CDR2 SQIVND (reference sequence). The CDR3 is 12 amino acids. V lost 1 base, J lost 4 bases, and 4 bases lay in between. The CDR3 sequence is CASSIGVTEAFF. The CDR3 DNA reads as TGTGCCAGTAGTATAGGGGTCACTGAAGCTTTCTTT.

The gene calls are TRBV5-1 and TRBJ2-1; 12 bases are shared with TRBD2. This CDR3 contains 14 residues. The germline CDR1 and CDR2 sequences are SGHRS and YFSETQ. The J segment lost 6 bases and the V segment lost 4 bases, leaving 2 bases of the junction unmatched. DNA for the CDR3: TGCGCCAGCAGCCAGACTAGCGGGAGCAATGAGCAGTTCTTC. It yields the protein CASSQTSGSNEQFF.

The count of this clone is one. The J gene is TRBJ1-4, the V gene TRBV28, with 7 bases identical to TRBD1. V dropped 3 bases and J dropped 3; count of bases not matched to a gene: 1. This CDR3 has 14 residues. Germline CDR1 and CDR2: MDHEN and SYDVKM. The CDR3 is CASSFGQANEKLFF. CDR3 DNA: TGTGCCAGCAGTTTCGGACAGGCTAATGAAAAACTGTTTTTT.

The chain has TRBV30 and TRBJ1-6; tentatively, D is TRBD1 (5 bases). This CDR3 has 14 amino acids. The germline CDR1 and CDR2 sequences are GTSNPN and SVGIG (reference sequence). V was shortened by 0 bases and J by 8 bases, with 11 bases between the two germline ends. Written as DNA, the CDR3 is TGTGCCTGGAGTGTGCAGGGAGGGGATTCACCCCTCCACTTT. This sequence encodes CAWSVQGGDSPLHF.

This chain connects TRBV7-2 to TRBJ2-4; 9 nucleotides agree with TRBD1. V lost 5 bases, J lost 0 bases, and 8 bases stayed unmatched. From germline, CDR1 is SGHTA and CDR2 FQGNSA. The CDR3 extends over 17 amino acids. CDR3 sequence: CASSPDRGSAAKNIQYF. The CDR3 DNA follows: TGTGCCAGCAGCCCCGACAGGGGGTCAGCAGCCAAAAACATTCAGTACTTC.

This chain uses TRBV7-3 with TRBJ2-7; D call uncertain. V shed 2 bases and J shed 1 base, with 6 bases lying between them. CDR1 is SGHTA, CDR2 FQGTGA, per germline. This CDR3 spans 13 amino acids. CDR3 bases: TGTGCCAGCAGCTTAGACCCTTCCTACGAGCAGTACTTC. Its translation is CASSLDPSYEQYF.

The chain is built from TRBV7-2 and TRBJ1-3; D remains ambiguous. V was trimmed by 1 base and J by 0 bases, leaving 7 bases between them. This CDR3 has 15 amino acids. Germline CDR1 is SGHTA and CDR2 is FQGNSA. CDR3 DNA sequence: TGTGCCAGCAGCTTAGTTGTCAGCTCTGGAAACACCATATATTTT. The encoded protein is CASSLVVSSGNTIYF.

CDR3 in amino acids: CASSLGITYEQYF. Here the CDR3 DNA reads TGTGCCAGCAGCTTGGGGATTACCTACGAGCAGTACTTC. This chain connects TRBV5-6 to TRBJ2-7; no clear D. Germline V gene sequence: CDR1 SGHDT, CDR2 YYEEEE. The CDR3 is 13 residues long. V shed 0 bases and J shed 2 bases, with 6 bases lying between them.

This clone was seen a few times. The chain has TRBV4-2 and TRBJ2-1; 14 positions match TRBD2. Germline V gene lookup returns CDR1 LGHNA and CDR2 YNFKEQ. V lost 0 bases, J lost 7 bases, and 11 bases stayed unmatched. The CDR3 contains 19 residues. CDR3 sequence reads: CASSQDASTSGGARNEQFF. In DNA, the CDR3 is TGTGCCAGCAGCCAAGATGCCTCGACTAGCGGGGGGGCGAGGAATGAGCAGTTCTTC.

The DNA for the CDR3 is TGTGCCAGCAGCCACTCTTATGCGGCCTACGAGCAGTACTTC. It yields the protein CASSHSYAAYEQYF. This chain joins TRBV4-2 and TRBJ2-7; D not certain. The CDR3 runs 14 residues. With 3 bases removed from V and 2 bases from J, the gap between germline ends came to 11 bases. Germline V CDR1 and CDR2: LGHNA, YNFKEQ.

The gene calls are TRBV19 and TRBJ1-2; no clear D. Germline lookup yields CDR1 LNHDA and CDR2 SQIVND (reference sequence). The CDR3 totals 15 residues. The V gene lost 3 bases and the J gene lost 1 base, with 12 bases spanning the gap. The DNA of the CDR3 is TGTGCCAGTAGTATCGTCGGGATTATTAACTATGGCTACACCTTC. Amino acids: CASSIVGIINYGYTF.

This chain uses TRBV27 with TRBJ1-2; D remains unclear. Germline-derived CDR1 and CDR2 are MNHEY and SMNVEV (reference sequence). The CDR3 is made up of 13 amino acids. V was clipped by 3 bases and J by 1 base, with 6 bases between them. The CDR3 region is CASSFRGNYGYTF. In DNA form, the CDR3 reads TGTGCCAGCAGTTTCCGGGGTAACTATGGCTACACCTTC.

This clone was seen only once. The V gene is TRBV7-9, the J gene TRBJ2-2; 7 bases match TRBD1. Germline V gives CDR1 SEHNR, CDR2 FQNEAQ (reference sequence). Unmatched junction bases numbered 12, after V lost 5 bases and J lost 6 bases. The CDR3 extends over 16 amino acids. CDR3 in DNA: TGTGCCAGCAGCCCCAACCGGGACAGTGCCTCCGGGGAGCTGTTTTTT. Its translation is CASSPNRDSASGELFF.

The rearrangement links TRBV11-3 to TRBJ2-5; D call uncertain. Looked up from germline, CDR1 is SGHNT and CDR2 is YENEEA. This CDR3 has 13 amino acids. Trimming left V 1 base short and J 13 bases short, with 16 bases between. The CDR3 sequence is CASSLGPAGPRYF. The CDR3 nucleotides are TGTGCCAGCAGCTTAGGCCCTGCTGGGCCCCGGTACTTC.

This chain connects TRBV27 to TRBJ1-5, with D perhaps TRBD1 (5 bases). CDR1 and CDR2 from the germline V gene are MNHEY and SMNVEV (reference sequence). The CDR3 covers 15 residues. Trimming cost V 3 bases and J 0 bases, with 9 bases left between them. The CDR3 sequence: CASSFSGYSNQPQHF. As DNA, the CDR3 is TGTGCCAGCAGTTTTTCAGGGTATAGCAATCAGCCCCAGCATTTT.

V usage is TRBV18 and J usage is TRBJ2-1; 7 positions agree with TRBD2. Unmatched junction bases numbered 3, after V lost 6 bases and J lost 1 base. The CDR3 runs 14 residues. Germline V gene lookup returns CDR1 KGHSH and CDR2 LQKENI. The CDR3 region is CASSPSGSYNEQFF. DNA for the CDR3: TGTGCCAGCTCCCCTAGCGGTTCCTACAATGAGCAGTTCTTC.

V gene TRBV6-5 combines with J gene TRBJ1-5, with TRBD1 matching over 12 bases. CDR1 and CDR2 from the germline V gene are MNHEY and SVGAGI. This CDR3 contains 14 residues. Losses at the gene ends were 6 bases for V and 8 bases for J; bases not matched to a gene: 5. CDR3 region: CASSPGTGGEPQHF. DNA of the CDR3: TGTGCCAGCAGCCCCGGGACAGGGGGCGAGCCCCAGCATTTT.

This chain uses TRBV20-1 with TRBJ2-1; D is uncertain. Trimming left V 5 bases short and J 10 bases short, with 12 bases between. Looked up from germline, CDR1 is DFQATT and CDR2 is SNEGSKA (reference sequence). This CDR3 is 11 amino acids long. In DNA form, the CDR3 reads TGCAGTGCTTCCCAGGCTCAGGAGCAGTTCTTC. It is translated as CSASQAQEQFF.

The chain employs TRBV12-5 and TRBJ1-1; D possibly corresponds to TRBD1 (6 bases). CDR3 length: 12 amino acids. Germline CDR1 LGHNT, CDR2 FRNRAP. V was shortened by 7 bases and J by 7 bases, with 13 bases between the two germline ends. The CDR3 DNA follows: TGTGCTAGTGCCCTGAGAGGGGGTGAAGCTTTCTTT. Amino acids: CASALRGGEAFF.

CDR3 region: CASRPGPPAETQYF. The DNA for the CDR3 is TGTGCCAGCAGACCCGGGCCCCCCGCGGAGACCCAGTACTTC. This chain joins TRBV2 and TRBJ2-5; D is ambiguous. The CDR3 consists of 14 residues. The ends were cut back, 6 bases at V and 5 bases at J, with 16 bases in the middle. Per the germline V gene, CDR1 is SNHLY and CDR2 is FYNNEI.

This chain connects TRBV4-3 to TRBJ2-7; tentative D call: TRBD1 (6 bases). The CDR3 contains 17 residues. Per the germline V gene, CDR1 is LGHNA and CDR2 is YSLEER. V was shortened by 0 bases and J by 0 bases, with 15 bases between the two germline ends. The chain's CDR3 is CASSQDFQGPRSYEQYF. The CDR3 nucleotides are TGCGCCAGCAGCCAAGATTTCCAGGGGCCCCGCTCCTACGAGCAGTACTTC.